These 19 T cell receptor beta chains were sequenced from one sample in a study of blood T cell repertoires in COVID-19. Assay used: immunoSEQ multiplex PCR; TCRdb lists only in-frame clones, some missing. Counted here are 100,000 to 120,000 clones, about nine tenths occurring once; the ten biggest clones make up under 6%. Sequencing input: peripheral blood. The source of these receptors is a woman aged 50 to 60 with acute or convalescent COVID-19.

The chain combines TRBV7-8 with TRBJ1-1; D gene uncertain. Germline CDR1 is SGHVS and CDR2 is FQNEAQ. CDR3 length: 13 amino acids. V shed 3 bases and J shed 4 bases, with 9 bases lying between them. CDR3 sequence (DNA): TGTGCCAGCAGCTTCTATGGAGGCACTGAAGCTTTCTTT. Its translation: CASSFYGGTEAFF.

This clone was counted once. V gene TRBV4-3 combines with J gene TRBJ2-7, with D perhaps matching TRBD1 (6 bases). The germline CDR1 and CDR2 sequences are LGHNA and YSLEER. The V end was cut by 2 bases, the J end by 3 bases, with 14 bases between. The length of the CDR3 is 15 residues. CDR3 in amino acids: CASSQRPGVGYEQYF. The CDR3 DNA reads as TGCGCCAGCAGCCAACGCCCAGGGGTTGGCTACGAGCAGTACTTC.

V is TRBV30 and J is TRBJ2-5, with D tentatively TRBD1 (6 bases). V shed 0 bases and J shed 4 bases, with 12 bases lying between them. The CDR3 covers 14 residues. Germline V gene lookup returns CDR1 GTSNPN and CDR2 SVGIG (reference sequence). CDR3 nucleotides: TGTGCCTGGAGTGTACAAGGGGGAACAGAGACCCAGTACTTC. Protein sequence: CAWSVQGGTETQYF.

V and J are TRBV7-9 and TRBJ1-1; D possibly corresponds to TRBD1 (5 bases). This CDR3 is built from 14 residues. CDR1 SEHNR and CDR2 FQNEAQ come from the germline V gene (reference sequence). Trimming took 5 bases from V and 5 from J, leaving 15 bases between them. The CDR3 nucleotides are TGTGCCAGCAGCCTCAGGGTTGTCCGGACTGAAGCTTTCTTT. Amino acid sequence: CASSLRVVRTEAFF. Supplemented by reference TRBV7-9 and TRBJ1-1, the full variable domain reads DTGVSQNPRHKITKRGQNVTFRCDPISEHNRLYWYRQTLGQGPEFLTYFQNEAQLEKSRLLSDRFSAERPKGSFSTLEIQRTEQGDSAMYLCASSLRVVRTEAFFGQGTRLTVV.

The CDR3 spells CASSRKIRGHGGELFF. The DNA for the CDR3 is TGCGCCAGCAGCCGGAAGATCAGGGGGCACGGCGGGGAGCTGTTTTTT. The chain carries TRBV4-3 and TRBJ2-2, with 8 bases fitting TRBD1. The CDR3 loop spans 16 amino acids. Trimming removed 4 bases from V and 7 bases from J; junction bases left unmatched: 11. Looked up from germline, CDR1 is LGHNA and CDR2 is YSLEER.

This clone was picked up a small number of times. The chain couples TRBV19 to TRBJ1-5; TRBD1 is a possible D gene (5 bases). The germline V and J ends were trimmed by 2 bases and 0 bases, with 17 bases remaining between them. Germline CDR1 LNHDA, CDR2 SQIVND (reference sequence). CDR3 size: 18 residues. CDR3 in DNA: TGTGCCAGTAGTATACCGGGACTCAAGTCTTATAGCAATCAGCCCCAGCATTTT. Encoded protein: CASSIPGLKSYSNQPQHF.

CDR3 protein: CASRPGTGGGYTF. The CDR3 nucleotides read TGTGCCAGCAGACCCGGGACAGGCGGCGGCTACACCTTC. This sequence joins TRBV12-3 or TRBV12-4 and TRBJ1-2; 8 bases line up with TRBD1. This CDR3 is 13 amino acids long. The V segment lost 6 bases and the J segment 8 bases; nucleotides outside the gene matches: 8.

The chain carries TRBV28 and TRBJ1-1; the D is unclear. Trimming pared 4 bases from V and 1 base from J, leaving 10 bases between. This CDR3 is built from 14 residues. Germline assignment: CDR1 MDHEN and CDR2 SYDVKM. CDR3 nucleotides: TGTGCCAGCAGTTACCCTAACAGGAACACTGAAGCTTTCTTT. Translation: CASSYPNRNTEAFF.

The chain recombines TRBV9 with TRBJ1-1; D is unclear. In germline, CDR1 is SGDLS, CDR2 YYNGEE. V was cut by 0 bases and J by 11 bases, with 14 bases left in between. The CDR3 is 13 amino acids. CDR3 DNA: TGTGCCAGCAGCGTAGATATCTTTAGCGCGGCTTTCTTT. This encodes CASSVDIFSAAFF. The complete variable domain, with remaining parts taken from reference TRBV9 and TRBJ1-1, reads DSGVTQTPKHLITATGQRVTLRCSPRSGDLSVYWYQQSLDQGLQFLIQYYNGEERAKGNILERFSAQQFPDLHSELNLSSLELGDSALYFCASSVDIFSAAFFGQGTRLTVV.

V gene TRBV5-4 combines with J gene TRBJ1-3; 9 bases are shared with TRBD1. Germline V gene data show CDR1 as SGHNT and CDR2 as YYREEE (reference sequence). V lost 5 bases and J lost 4; bases outside the gene matches: 7. The CDR3 covers 15 residues. As DNA, the CDR3 is TGTGCCAGCAGTCGGGACAGGGCTGGCGGAAACACCATATATTTT. Translating gives CASSRDRAGGNTIYF.

This clone was counted once. The V and J genes are TRBV9 and TRBJ2-1, with D unresolved. The germline V gene encodes CDR1 SGDLS and CDR2 YYNGEE. With 3 bases removed from V and 4 bases from J, the gap between germline ends came to 8 bases. The CDR3 runs to 13 residues. For the CDR3, the DNA is TGTGCCAGCAGCGAGACACTTTACAATGAGCAGTTCTTC. Protein product: CASSETLYNEQFF.

The chain carries TRBV6-5 and TRBJ1-2; D gene ambiguous. The CDR3 consists of 13 residues. Trimming removed 10 bases at V and 7 bases at J, with 19 bases between. The germline gives CDR1 MNHEY, CDR2 SVGAGI. The DNA of the CDR3 is TGTGCCACCTGTCCCAACCTTCGGGTTGGCTACACCTTC. Translated, it gives CATCPNLRVGYTF.

The chain is built from TRBV11-3 and TRBJ2-7; 7 bases are shared with TRBD2. Germline V gene lookup returns CDR1 SGHNT and CDR2 YENEEA. The V and J ends lost 5 bases and 0 bases, in that order; junction bases with no gene match: 10. This CDR3 has 16 amino acids. The CDR3 DNA reads as TGTGCCAGCAGCCCCCGTGTTGGGGAGGGCTCCTACGAGCAGTACTTC. Its translation is CASSPRVGEGSYEQYF.

The V gene is TRBV11-2, the J gene TRBJ2-1, with 7 bases matching TRBD1. Germline CDR1 reads SGHAT; CDR2 reads FQNNGV. V lost 5 bases and J lost 1; bases outside the gene matches: 11. The CDR3 spans 17 residues. CDR3 sequence: CASSPPRGSESYNEQFF. The CDR3 region has the DNA TGTGCCAGCAGCCCCCCCAGGGGGAGTGAATCCTACAATGAGCAGTTCTTC.

CDR3 region: CSVAWTGGYEQYF. Written as DNA, the CDR3 is TGCAGCGTTGCGTGGACAGGGGGCTACGAGCAGTACTTC. The chain uses TRBV29-1 and TRBJ2-7, with 10 positions matching TRBD1. CDR1 is SQVTM and CDR2 is ANQGSEA in the germline V gene. With V trimmed by 4 bases and J by 3 bases, 3 bases remained unmatched. The CDR3 extends over 13 amino acids.

The chain uses TRBV11-2 and TRBJ2-1; D is perhaps TRBD2 (6 bases). Germline lookup yields CDR1 SGHAT and CDR2 FQNNGV. CDR3 length: 15 residues. Trimming took off 5 bases at V and 8 bases at J, with 19 bases between the two ends. This CDR3 is CASSTREPGIHEQFF. The CDR3 DNA is TGTGCCAGCAGCACCCGGGAGCCGGGGATCCATGAGCAGTTCTTC. The full variable domain, in which reference TRBV11-2 and TRBJ2-1 provide the parts outside the CDR3, is EAGVAQSPRYKIIEKRQSVAFWCNPISGHATLYWYQQILGQGPKLLIQFQNNGVVDDSQLPKDRFSAERLKGVDSTLKIQPAKLEDSAVYLCASSTREPGIHEQFFGPGTRLTVL.

CDR3 amino acids: CASRDRNSNQPQHF. Written as DNA, the CDR3 is TGTGCCAGTAGGGACAGGAATAGCAATCAGCCCCAGCATTTT. The rearrangement uses TRBV19 and TRBJ1-5; TRBD1 aligns across 7 bases. Germline CDR1 LNHDA, CDR2 SQIVND (reference sequence). V lost 6 bases to trimming and J lost 0 bases; unmatched junction nucleotides: 2. The CDR3 consists of 14 residues.

V gene TRBV19 combines with J gene TRBJ2-2; 11 bases agree with TRBD2. V lost 3 bases and J lost 6; bases outside the gene matches: 15. This CDR3 spans 19 amino acids. Germline V lookup: CDR1 LNHDA, CDR2 SQIVND (reference sequence). CDR3 DNA: TGTGCCAGTAGTATTGGACTAGCGGGCGCTGGTGACCTAGCCGGGGAGCTGTTTTTT. It yields the protein CASSIGLAGAGDLAGELFF.

This rearrangement joins TRBV7-9 to TRBJ2-7, with 10 nucleotides matching TRBD1. The CDR3 loop spans 13 amino acids. Germline V gene lookup returns CDR1 SEHNR and CDR2 FQNEAQ (reference sequence). V dropped 6 bases and J dropped 7; count of bases not matched to a gene: 6. As DNA, the CDR3 is TGTGCCAGCAGTTTGGACAGGGGGTCGGAGCAGTACTTC. Amino acid sequence: CASSLDRGSEQYF.